This passage covers 20 T cell receptor beta chains from one sample sequenced in a study of breast tumors, draining lymph nodes, adjacent tissues. TCRdb re-analysed the multiplex PCR reads in MiXCR, keeping a single row per CDR3 protein. The sample includes 150,000 to 200,000 distinct CDR3 sequences, approximately 33% of them seen just once. Breast cancer patients provided tissue from their axillary draining lymph nodes. Material for sequencing was axillary lymph node tissue. The origin of the receptors is a female donor with breast cancer. Some clones in this sample may be carry-over from other donors' samples.

To note about this clonotype: An end of the junction differs from the germline gene, which may be a read error. The V gene is TRBV19, the J gene TRBJ2-5; D tentatively fits TRBD1 or TRBD2 (7 bases each). The CDR3 has 13 residues. Germline V gives CDR1 LNHDA, CDR2 SQIVND (reference sequence). CDR3 sequence (DNA): TGTGCCAGTAAAGACAGGGCGCGGGGGTCCCAATACTTC. Amino acid sequence: CASKDRARGSQYF.

This clonotype has ten or more counts. V gene TRBV2 combines with J gene TRBJ2-2; TRBD1 might be the D (6 bases). Germline V gene sequence: CDR1 SNHLY, CDR2 FYNNEI. Between the trimmed V and J ends, which lost 6 bases and 7 bases, there was a span of 9 bases. The CDR3 is 12 residues long. The CDR3 protein is CASRGALGELFF. The CDR3 DNA reads TGTGCCAGCAGGGGGGCTCTCGGGGAGCTGTTTTTT.

As for this clonotype: A read error may produce the germline difference seen at one junction end. This chain connects TRBV7-9 to TRBJ2-3; D may be TRBD1 (5 bases). The J call may not be correct, given that the DNA end is closer to TRBJ1-5. Germline loops: CDR1 SEHNR, CDR2 FQNEAQ (reference sequence). This CDR3 has 15 amino acids. CDR3 protein: CASSPLGRDRDTQHF. The CDR3 nucleotides read TGTGCTAGCAGCCCCCTGGGGCGGGACCGAGATACGCAGCATTTT.

This chain joins TRBV15 and TRBJ2-7; D unresolved. CDR1 and CDR2 from the germline V gene are LNHNV and YYDKDF (reference sequence). V was clipped by 3 bases and J by 2 bases, with 8 bases between them. The CDR3 sequence is 13 residues long. CDR3 nucleotides: TGTGCCACCAGCAGCTTAGGTACCTACGAGCAGTACTTC. This codes for CATSSLGTYEQYF.

Regarding this clonotype: A single base separates this from a much larger clone, so it may be a read error. This chain links TRBV12-3 or TRBV12-4 with TRBJ1-2; D gene uncertain. This CDR3 comprises 10 residues. The CDR3 bases are TGTGCCAGCAGTTTCGTGGGCACAGTGTGG. It encodes CASSFVGTVW.

The gene calls are TRBV20-1 and TRBJ1-5; D remains ambiguous. The CDR3 covers 13 residues. The germline V gene encodes CDR1 DFQATT and CDR2 SNEGSKA (reference sequence). V was clipped by 0 bases and J by 5 bases, with 8 bases between them. The CDR3 DNA is TGCAGTGCTAGAGATCCAGGAGATCAGCCCCAGCATTTT. Translation gives CSARDPGDQPQHF.

This clonotype was recorded many times. The gene calls are TRBV20-1 and TRBJ2-7; 7 bases align to TRBD2. This CDR3 contains 17 residues. CDR1 is DFQATT and CDR2 is SNEGSKA in the germline V gene (reference sequence). V was clipped by 0 bases and J by 3 bases; unmatched bases: 14. The CDR3 DNA sequence: TGCAGTGCTAGAGATTGGGGAGGGCGGGGCGGGAGCTACGAGCAGTACTTC. Translation: CSARDWGGRGGSYEQYF.

This clonotype was counted at least ten times. The chain couples TRBV6-1 to TRBJ2-7; the match to TRBD2 covers 11 bases. The CDR3 has 15 amino acids. CDR1 and CDR2 (germline): MNHNS, SASEGT. V shed 6 bases, J shed 4 bases, and the junction held 8 bases outside the gene matches. DNA for the CDR3: TGTGCCAGCAGGAGAGGGACTAGCGGACTGTACGAGCAGTACTTC. Translation: CASRRGTSGLYEQYF.

This clonotype was counted many times. The rearrangement uses TRBV30 and TRBJ2-5; possibly TRBD2 for D (6 bases). In germline, CDR1 is GTSNPN, CDR2 SVGIG (reference sequence). The CDR3 contains 11 residues. The ends were cut back, 3 bases at V and 7 bases at J, with 9 bases in the middle. CDR3 sequence: CAWSGGGTQYF. CDR3 nucleotide sequence: TGTGCCTGGAGCGGGGGAGGGACCCAGTACTTC. The full variable domain, completed using reference TRBV30 and TRBJ2-5, is SQTIHQWPATLVQPVGSPLSLECTVEGTSNPNLYWYRQAAGRGLQLLFYSVGIGQISSEVPQNLSASRPQDRQFILSSKKLLLSDSGFYLCAWSGGGTQYFGPGTRLLVL.

Details on this clonotype: At one boundary the junction diverges from the germline segment, which might be a read error. The rearrangement uses TRBV7-3 and TRBJ2-3; D assignment may be TRBD1 or TRBD2 (5 bases each). Germline V CDR1 and CDR2: SGHTA, FQGTGA. The CDR3 has 17 residues. This CDR3 reads CASSSSTGGHITDPQYF. The CDR3 DNA is TGTGCCAGCAGCTCCTCTACAGGAGGACATATCACAGATCCGCAGTATTTT.

The rearrangement uses TRBV28 and TRBJ1-2; 10 bases align to TRBD1. Trimming cost V 6 bases and J 2 bases; bases outside gene matches: 12. Germline CDR1 and CDR2: MDHEN and SYDVKM. The CDR3 has 17 amino acids. CDR3 nucleotides: TGTGCCAGCAGAAGGCCGGGACAGGGGCCTTTAAACTATGGCTACACCTTC. Its translation is CASRRPGQGPLNYGYTF.

By its share, this clonotype is medium-sized. The rearrangement links TRBV2 to TRBJ2-5; D is ambiguous. Germline CDR1 reads SNHLY; CDR2 reads FYNNEI. The CDR3 consists of 14 residues. Trimming took 7 bases from V and 2 from J, leaving 14 bases between them. CDR3: CASTNGHLQETQYF. The CDR3 nucleotides are TGTGCCAGCACTAACGGCCACCTACAAGAGACCCAGTACTTC. The variable domain in full, with the rest retrieved from reference TRBV2 and TRBJ2-5, is EPEVTQTPSHQVTQMGQEVILRCVPISNHLYFYWYRQILGQKVEFLVSFYNNEISEKSEIFDDQFSVERPDGSNFTLKIRSTKLEDSAMYFCASTNGHLQETQYFGPGTRLLVL.

This clonotype has ten or more counts. A much larger clone lies a single base off, so this may be a read error. It is unclear where the CDR3 begins or ends on the DNA, so no DNA is shown, and the CDR3 is as TCRdb lists it. This chain links TRBV29-1 with TRBJ1-2; whether TRBD1, the table's D call, matches the DNA was not checked. The CDR3 spans 11 amino acids, including both terminal residues. The germline V gene has CDR1 SQVTM and CDR2 ANQGSEA. The chain's CDR3 is CSAGDFYGCTF.

Many counts were recorded for this clonotype. The chain combines TRBV30 with TRBJ2-5, with D maybe TRBD1 (6 bases). The V gene lost 3 bases and the J gene lost 4 bases, with 12 bases spanning the gap. The CDR3 covers 13 residues. Germline loops: CDR1 GTSNPN, CDR2 SVGIG (reference sequence). In DNA form, the CDR3 reads TGTGCCTGGAGCTTAGGGGGTGTAGAGACCCAGTACTTC. Translated, it gives CAWSLGGVETQYF.

This clonotype was observed at least ten times. CDR3 sequence reads: CASSLGLPVDTQYF. The CDR3 nucleotides are TGCGCCAGCAGCTTGGGACTCCCTGTGGATACGCAGTATTTT. This sequence joins TRBV5-1 and TRBJ2-3; no reliable D call. The CDR3 sequence is 14 residues long. The germline gives CDR1 SGHRS, CDR2 YFSETQ. V was pared by 0 bases and J by 6 bases, with 11 bases between.

Only one count was recorded for this clonotype. A read error is likely, as this CDR3 ends without the conserved phenylalanine or tryptophan. This chain links TRBV20-1 with TRBJ2-1, with D maybe TRBD1 (5 bases). Trimming pared 1 base from V and 0 bases from J, leaving 10 bases between. This CDR3 is built from 15 residues. CDR1 is DFQATT, CDR2 SNEGSKA, per germline (reference sequence). CDR3 DNA: TGCAGTGCTAGAGTGCTGCAGGGCTCCTACAATGAGCAGTTCCTC. Residues: CSARVLQGSYNEQFL.

This chain connects TRBV7-2 to TRBJ2-1; 12 positions agree with TRBD2. V was clipped by 4 bases and J by 9 bases; unmatched bases: 10. Germline loops: CDR1 SGHTA, CDR2 FQGNSA. The CDR3 extends over 16 amino acids. CDR3 sequence: CASSSTGLAGGFEQFF. The CDR3 nucleotides read TGTGCCAGCAGCTCAACTGGCCTAGCGGGGGGGTTTGAGCAGTTCTTC. Using reference TRBV7-2 and TRBJ2-1 for the parts outside the CDR3, the full variable domain is GAGVSQSPSNKVTEKGKDVELRCDPISGHTALYWYRQSLGQGLEFLIYFQGNSAPDKSGLPSDRFSAERTGGSVSTLTIQRTQQEDSAVYLCASSSTGLAGGFEQFFGPGTRLTVL.

Remarks on this clonotype: One junction end does not reproduce the germline sequence, and a read error may be involved. The CDR3 bases are TGTGCCAATAGTAAAAGGCACCCAGGACAGCAGCAAGAGACCCAGTCCTTC. Translation gives CANSKRHPGQQQETQSF. The V call is TRBV19, the J call TRBJ2-5; possibly TRBD1 for D (6 bases). The CDR3 runs 17 residues. Germline V gene lookup returns CDR1 LNHDA and CDR2 SQIVND (reference sequence).

V gene TRBV7-3 combines with J gene TRBJ1-1, with TRBD1 identical over 9 bases. After removal of 2 bases from V and 5 bases from J, the junction contained 3 bases not matched to a gene. The CDR3 runs to 14 residues. Germline V gene data show CDR1 as SGHTA and CDR2 as FQGTGA. The CDR3 region has the DNA TGTGCCAGCAGCTTAGACGGACAGGGGACTGAAGCTTTCTTT. Protein product: CASSLDGQGTEAFF.

The genes are TRBV12-3 or TRBV12-4 and TRBJ1-1; no reliable D call. The CDR3 sequence is 15 residues long. Trimming took off 1 base at V and 1 base at J, with 10 bases between the two ends. The CDR3 bases are TGTGCCAGCAGTTTAGACGGGTTACCGAACACTGAAGCTTTCTTT. Translating it yields CASSLDGLPNTEAFF.